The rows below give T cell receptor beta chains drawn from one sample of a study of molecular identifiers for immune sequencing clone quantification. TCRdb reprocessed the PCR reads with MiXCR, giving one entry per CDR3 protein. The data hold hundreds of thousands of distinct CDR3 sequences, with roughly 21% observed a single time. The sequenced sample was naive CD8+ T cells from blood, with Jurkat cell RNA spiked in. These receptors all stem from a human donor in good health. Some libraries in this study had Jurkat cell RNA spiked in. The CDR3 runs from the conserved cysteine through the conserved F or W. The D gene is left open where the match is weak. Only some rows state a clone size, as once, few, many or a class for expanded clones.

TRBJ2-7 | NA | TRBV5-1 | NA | TGCGCCAGCACCCCGGCGCATGGGGCGCAGGACGAGCAGTACTTC | CASTPAHGAQDEQYF
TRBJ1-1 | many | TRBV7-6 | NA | TGTGCCAGCAGGTTGGCGGACGGTGAAGCTTTCTTT | CASRLADGEAFF
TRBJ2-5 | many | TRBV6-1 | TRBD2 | TGTGCCAGCAGAGGACTAGCGGGAGTGAAAGAGACCCAGTACTTC | CASRGLAGVKETQYF
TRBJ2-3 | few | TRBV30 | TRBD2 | TGTGCCTGGAGTTCTAGCGGTATCACAGATACGCAGTATTTT | CAWSSSGITDTQYF
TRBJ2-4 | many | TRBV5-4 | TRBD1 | TGTGCCAGCAGCTTGGCCGCAGGCAGAGGGGGCCGGAACATTCAGTACTTC | CASSLAAGRGGRNIQYF
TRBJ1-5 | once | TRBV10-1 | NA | TGCGCCAGCGACCTTACTGGCGGCAGGGGAAATTATCAGCCCCAGCATTTT | CASDLTGGRGNYQPQHF
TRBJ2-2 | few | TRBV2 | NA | TGTGCCAGCAATGAGCGGAACACCGGGGAGCTGTTTTTT | CASNERNTGELFF
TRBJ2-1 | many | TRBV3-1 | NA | TGTGCCAGCAGCCAAGAGCGACTAGTCGTTTCCGATGAGCAGTTCTTC | CASSQERLVVSDEQFF
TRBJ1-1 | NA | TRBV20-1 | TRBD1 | TGCAGTCCCAAAAGGGGGGACAGGGGTTACACTGAAGCTTTCTTT | CSPKRGDRGYTEAFF
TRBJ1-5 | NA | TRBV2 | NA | TGTGCCAGCAGTGGTTTTGGGGGTATGGAGCCCCAGCATTTT | CASSGFGGMEPQHF
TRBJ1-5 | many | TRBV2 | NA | TGTGCCAGCAACGAAGGGGGGATTCAGCCCCAGCATTTT | CASNEGGIQPQHF
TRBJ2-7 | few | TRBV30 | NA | TGTGCCTGGAGTGTACAAGACAGCTACGAGCAGTACTTC | CAWSVQDSYEQYF
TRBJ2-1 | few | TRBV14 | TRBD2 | TGTGCCAGCAACCAACGGGGACTAGAAGCTGAGCAGTTCTTC | CASNQRGLEAEQFF
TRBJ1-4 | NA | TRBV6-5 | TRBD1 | TGTGCCAGCAGTTCAATTCACAGGGGTTTAAATGAAAAACCGTTTTTT | CASSSIHRGLNEKPFF
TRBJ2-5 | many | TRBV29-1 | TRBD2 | TGCAGCGTTGAAGGGGCAGCGGGGTACCAAGAGACCCAGTACTTC | CSVEGAAGYQETQYF
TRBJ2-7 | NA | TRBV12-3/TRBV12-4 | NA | TGTGCCAGCAGTCTCCAGGACCGAACGGGGGAGCAGTACTTC | CASSLQDRTGEQYF
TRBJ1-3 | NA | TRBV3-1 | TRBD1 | TGTGCCAGCAGCAGCTTTCTGGGACAGTGGGATATAACAATGGGAAACACCATATATTTT | CASSSFLGQWDITMGNTIYF
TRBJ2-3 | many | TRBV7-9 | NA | TGTGCCAGCAGGTCCGGGGGAATATCCACAGATACGCAGTATTTT | CASRSGGISTDTQYF
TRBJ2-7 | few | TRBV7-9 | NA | TGTGCCAGCAGCCCCAGTCCAGGTTCCTACGAGCAGTACTTC | CASSPSPGSYEQYF
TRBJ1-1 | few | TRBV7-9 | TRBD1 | TGTGCCAGCAGCCCCACTGCGGACAGGGTTTGGGACACTGAAGCTTTCTTT | CASSPTADRVWDTEAFF
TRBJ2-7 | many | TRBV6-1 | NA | TGTGCCAGCAGTGAAGTGTGGGGGGAGAGCGAGCAGTACTTC | CASSEVWGESEQYF